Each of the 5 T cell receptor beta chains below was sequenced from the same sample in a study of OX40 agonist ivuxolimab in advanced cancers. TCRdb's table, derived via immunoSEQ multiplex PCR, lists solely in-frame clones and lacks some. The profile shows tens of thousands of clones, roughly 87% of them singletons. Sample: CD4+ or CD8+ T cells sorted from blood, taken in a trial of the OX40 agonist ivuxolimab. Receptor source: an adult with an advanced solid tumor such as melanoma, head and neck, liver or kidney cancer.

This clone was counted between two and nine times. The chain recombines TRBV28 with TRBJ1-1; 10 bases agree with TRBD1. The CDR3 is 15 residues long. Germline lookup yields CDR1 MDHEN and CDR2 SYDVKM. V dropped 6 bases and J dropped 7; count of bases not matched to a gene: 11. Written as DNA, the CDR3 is TGTGCCAGCAGCCGTGTGGGACAGGGGCGGGTTGAAGCTTTCTTT. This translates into CASSRVGQGRVEAFF.

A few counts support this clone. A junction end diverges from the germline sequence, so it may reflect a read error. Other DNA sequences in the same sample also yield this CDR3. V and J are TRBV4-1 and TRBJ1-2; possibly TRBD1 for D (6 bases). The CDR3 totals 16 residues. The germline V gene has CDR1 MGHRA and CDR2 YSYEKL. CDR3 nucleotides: TGTGCCAGCAGCAAGACACTAGGACAGTTGGACTATGGCTACACCTTC. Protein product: CASSKTLGQLDYGYTF.

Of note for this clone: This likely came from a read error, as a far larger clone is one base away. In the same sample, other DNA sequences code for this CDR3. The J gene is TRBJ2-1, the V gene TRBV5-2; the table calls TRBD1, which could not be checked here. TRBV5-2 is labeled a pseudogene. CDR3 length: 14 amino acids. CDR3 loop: CASSTRQEGAEQFF. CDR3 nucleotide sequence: TGTGCCAGCAGCACCCGACAGGAAGGGGCTGAGCAGTTCTTC.

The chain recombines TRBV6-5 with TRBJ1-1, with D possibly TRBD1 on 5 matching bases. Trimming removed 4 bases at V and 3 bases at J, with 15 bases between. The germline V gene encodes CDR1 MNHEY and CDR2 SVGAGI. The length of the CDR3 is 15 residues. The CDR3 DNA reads TGTGCCAGCAGTTTACGGTGGGGAGGGGACACTGAAGCTTTCTTT. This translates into CASSLRWGGDTEAFF.

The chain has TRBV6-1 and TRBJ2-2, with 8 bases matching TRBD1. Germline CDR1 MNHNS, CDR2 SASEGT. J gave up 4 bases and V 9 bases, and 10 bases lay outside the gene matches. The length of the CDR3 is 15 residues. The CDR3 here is CARHYQGAGTGELFF. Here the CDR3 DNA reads TGTGCCAGGCATTATCAGGGGGCGGGCACCGGGGAGCTGTTTTTT.